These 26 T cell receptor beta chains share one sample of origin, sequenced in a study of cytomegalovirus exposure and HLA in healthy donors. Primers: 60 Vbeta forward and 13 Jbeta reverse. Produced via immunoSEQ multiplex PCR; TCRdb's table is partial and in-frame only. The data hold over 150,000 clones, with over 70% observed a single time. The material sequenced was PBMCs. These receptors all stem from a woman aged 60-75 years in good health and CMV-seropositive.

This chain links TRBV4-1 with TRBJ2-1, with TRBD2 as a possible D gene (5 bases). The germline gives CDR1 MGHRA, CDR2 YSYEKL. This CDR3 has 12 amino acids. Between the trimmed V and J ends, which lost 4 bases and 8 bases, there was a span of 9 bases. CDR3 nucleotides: TGCGCCAGCAGCCCCAGGACTGATGAGCAGTTCTTC. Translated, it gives CASSPRTDEQFF.

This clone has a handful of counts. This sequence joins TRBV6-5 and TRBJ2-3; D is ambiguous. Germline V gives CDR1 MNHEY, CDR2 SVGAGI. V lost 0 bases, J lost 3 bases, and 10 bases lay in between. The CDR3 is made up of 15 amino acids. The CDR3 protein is CASSYSAVKTDTQYF. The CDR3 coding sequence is TGTGCCAGCAGTTACTCGGCAGTAAAGACAGATACGCAGTATTTT.

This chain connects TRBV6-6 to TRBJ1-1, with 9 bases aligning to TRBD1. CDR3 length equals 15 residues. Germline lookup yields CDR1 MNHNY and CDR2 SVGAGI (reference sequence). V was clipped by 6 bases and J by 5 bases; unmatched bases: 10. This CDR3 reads CASRLPGQGRTEAFF. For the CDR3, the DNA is TGTGCCAGCAGGCTGCCGGGACAGGGTAGAACTGAAGCTTTCTTT.

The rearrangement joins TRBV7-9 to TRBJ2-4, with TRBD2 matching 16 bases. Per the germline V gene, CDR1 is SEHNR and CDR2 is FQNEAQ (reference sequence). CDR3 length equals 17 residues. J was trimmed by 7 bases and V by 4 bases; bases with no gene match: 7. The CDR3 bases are TGTGCCAGCAGCTCTCCGGGACTAGCGGGAGGGATTAACATTCAGTACTTC. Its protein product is CASSSPGLAGGINIQYF.

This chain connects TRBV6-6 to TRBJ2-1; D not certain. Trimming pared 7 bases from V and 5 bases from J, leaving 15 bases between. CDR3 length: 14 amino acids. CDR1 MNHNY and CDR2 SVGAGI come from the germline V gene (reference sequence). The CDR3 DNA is TGTGCCAGCACACTACTCGAACGTGACAATGAGCAGTTCTTC. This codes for CASTLLERDNEQFF.

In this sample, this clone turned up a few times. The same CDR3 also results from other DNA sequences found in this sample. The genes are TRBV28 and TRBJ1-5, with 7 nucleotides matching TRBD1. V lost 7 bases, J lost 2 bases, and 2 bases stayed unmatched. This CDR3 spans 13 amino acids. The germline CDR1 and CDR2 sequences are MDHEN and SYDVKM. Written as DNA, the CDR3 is TGTGCCAGCATTACAGGGGGCAATCAGCCCCAGCATTTT. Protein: CASITGGNQPQHF.

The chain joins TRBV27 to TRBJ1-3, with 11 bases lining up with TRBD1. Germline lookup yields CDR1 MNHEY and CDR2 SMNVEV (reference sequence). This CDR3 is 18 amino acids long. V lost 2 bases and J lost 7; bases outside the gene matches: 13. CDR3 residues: CASSLKFPGTGGLNTIYF. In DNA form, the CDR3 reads TGTGCCAGCAGTTTAAAGTTTCCCGGGACAGGGGGTTTGAACACCATATATTTT.

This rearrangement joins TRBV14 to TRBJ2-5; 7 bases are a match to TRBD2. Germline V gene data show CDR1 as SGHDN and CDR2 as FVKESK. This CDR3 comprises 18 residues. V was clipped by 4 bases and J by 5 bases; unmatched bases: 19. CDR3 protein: CASSRGFFLAGEGETQYF. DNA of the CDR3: TGTGCCAGCAGCCGAGGCTTCTTTTTGGCGGGAGAAGGGGAGACCCAGTACTTC.

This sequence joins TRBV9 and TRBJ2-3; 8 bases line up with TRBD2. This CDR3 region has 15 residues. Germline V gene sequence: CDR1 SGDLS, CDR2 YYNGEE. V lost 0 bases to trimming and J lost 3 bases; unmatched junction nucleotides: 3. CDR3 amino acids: CASSVGGGLTDTQYF. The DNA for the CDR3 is TGTGCCAGCAGCGTAGGCGGGGGGCTGACAGATACGCAGTATTTT.

Written as DNA, the CDR3 is TGCGCCAGCAGCTTTGGGGGGAGAGGTACCGGGGAGCTGTTTTTT. Encoded protein: CASSFGGRGTGELFF. This chain uses TRBV5-1 with TRBJ2-2; possibly TRBD2 for D (6 bases). Trimming removed 2 bases at V and 5 bases at J, with 13 bases between. The germline CDR1 and CDR2 sequences are SGHRS and YFSETQ. This CDR3 contains 15 residues.

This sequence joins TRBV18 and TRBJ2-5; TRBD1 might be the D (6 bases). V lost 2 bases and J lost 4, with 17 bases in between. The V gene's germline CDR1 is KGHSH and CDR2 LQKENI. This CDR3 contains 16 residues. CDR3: CASSPRGTQVVETQYF. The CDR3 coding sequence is TGTGCCAGCTCACCAAGAGGGACACAGGTCGTAGAGACCCAGTACTTC.

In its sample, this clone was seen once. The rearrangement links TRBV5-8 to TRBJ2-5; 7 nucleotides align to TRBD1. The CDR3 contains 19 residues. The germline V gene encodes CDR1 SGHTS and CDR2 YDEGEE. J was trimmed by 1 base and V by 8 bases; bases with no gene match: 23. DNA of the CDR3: TGTGCCAGTCCCTCCCCTCCCGGGACAGCCTTCCATCCCCAAGAGACCCAGTACTTC. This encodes CASPSPPGTAFHPQETQYF.

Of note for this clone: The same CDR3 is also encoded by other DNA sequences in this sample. The CDR3 DNA sequence: TGCGCCAGCAGCTTGGATCAGGGAACCTACGAGCAGTACTTC. Residues: CASSLDQGTYEQYF. This rearrangement joins TRBV5-1 to TRBJ2-7, with D possibly matching TRBD1 (5 bases). This CDR3 region has 14 residues. Trimming took off 0 bases at V and 2 bases at J, with 9 bases between the two ends. Per the germline V gene, CDR1 is SGHRS and CDR2 is YFSETQ.

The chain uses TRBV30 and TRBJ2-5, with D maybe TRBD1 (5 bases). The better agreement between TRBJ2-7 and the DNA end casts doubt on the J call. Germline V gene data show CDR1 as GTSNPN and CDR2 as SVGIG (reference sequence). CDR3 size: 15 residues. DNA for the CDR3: TGTGCCTGGCAGTCTCCAGGGTGGAGCTCCTACGAGCAGTACTTC. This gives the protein CAWQSPGWSSYEQYF.

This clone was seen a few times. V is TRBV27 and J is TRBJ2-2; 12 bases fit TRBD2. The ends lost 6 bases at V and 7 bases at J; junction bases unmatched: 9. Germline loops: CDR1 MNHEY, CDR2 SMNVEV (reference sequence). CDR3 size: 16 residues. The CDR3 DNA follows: TGTGCCAGCAGCCCTCTAGCGGGAGGGTTGGGCGGGGAGCTGTTTTTT. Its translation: CASSPLAGGLGGELFF.

This CDR3 is CASSSEGAGEGEQYF. The CDR3 bases are TGTGCCAGCAGTTCCGAAGGGGCGGGGGAGGGGGAGCAGTACTTC. V is TRBV27 and J is TRBJ2-7; 7 bases fit TRBD2. With 4 bases clipped from V and 7 bases from J, the junction kept 13 bases outside the gene matches. Germline CDR1 and CDR2: MNHEY and SMNVEV (reference sequence). The CDR3 is made up of 15 amino acids.

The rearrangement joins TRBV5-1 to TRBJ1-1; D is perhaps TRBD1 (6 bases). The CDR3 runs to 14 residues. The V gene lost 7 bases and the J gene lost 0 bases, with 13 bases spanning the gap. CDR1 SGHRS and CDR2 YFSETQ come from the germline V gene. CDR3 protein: CASGQYNMNTEAFF. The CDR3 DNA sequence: TGCGCCAGCGGACAGTACAATATGAACACTGAAGCTTTCTTT.

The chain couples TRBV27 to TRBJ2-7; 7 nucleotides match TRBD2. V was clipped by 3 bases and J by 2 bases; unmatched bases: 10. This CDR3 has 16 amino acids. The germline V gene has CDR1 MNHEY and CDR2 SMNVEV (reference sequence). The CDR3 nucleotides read TGTGCCAGCAGTTTTGGGGGGGAGAGACAGACCTACGAGCAGTACTTC. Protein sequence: CASSFGGERQTYEQYF.

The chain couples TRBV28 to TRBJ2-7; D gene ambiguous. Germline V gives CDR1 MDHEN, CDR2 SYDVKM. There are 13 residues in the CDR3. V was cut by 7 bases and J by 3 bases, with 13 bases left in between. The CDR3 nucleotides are TGTGCCAGCACCCCCGGTCGTGGCTACGAGCAGTACTTC. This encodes CASTPGRGYEQYF.

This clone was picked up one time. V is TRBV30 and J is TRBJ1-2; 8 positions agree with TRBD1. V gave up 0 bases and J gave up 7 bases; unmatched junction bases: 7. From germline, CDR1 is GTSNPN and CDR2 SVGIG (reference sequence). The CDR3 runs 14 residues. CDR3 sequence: CAWSVRGQGFGYTF. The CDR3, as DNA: TGTGCCTGGAGTGTACGCGGACAGGGCTTTGGCTACACCTTC.

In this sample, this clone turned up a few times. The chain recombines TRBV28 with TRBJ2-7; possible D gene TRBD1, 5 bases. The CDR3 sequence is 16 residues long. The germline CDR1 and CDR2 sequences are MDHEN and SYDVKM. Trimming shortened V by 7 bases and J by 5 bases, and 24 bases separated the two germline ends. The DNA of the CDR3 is TGTGCCAGCACTCTCTTCTCGGGCAGGGCCCAGAACGAGCAGTACTTC. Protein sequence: CASTLFSGRAQNEQYF.

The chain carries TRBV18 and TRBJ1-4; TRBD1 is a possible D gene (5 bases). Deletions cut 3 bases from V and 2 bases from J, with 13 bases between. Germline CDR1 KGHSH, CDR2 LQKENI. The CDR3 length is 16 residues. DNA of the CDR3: TGTGCCAGCTCACCGGGTCCGACAGAGACTAATGAAAAACTGTTTTTT. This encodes CASSPGPTETNEKLFF. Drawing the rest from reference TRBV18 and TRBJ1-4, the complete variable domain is NAGVMQNPRHLVRRRGQEARLRCSPMKGHSHVYWYRQLPEEGLKFMVYLQKENIIDESGMPKERFSAEFPKEGPSILRIQQVVRGDSAAYFCASSPGPTETNEKLFFGSGTQLSVL.

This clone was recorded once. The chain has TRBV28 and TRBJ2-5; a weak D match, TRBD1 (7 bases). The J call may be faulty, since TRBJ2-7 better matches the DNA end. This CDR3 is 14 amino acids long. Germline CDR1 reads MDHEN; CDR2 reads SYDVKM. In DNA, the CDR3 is TGTGCCAGCAGTTTATCAGGGGGGCCCGGCGAGCAGTACTTC. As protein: CASSLSGGPGEQYF.

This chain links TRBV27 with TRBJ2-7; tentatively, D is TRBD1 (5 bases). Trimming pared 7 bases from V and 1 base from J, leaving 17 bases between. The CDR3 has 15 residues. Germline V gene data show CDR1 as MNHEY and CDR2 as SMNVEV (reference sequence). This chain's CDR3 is CASNFTKQESYEQYF. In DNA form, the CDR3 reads TGTGCCAGCAATTTTACAAAACAGGAATCCTACGAGCAGTACTTC.

The CDR3 spells CASSPQGPRSNQPQHF. The DNA for the CDR3 is TGTGCCAGCTCACCCCAGGGTCCGCGGAGCAATCAGCCCCAGCATTTT. V is TRBV18 and J is TRBJ1-5; D possibly corresponds to TRBD1 (5 bases). With 3 bases removed from V and 1 base from J, the gap between germline ends came to 13 bases. The germline V gene has CDR1 KGHSH and CDR2 LQKENI. CDR3 size: 16 residues.

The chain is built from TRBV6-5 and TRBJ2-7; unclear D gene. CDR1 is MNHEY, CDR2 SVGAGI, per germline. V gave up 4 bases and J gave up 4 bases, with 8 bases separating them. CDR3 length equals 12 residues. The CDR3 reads CASSSTSYEQYF. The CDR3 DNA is TGTGCCAGCAGTTCGACAAGTTACGAGCAGTACTTC.